This passage covers 27 T cell receptor beta chains from one sample sequenced in a study of human T cells and chemical hapten exposure. As to time point: healthy volunteer bleed at 2 weeks. RNA extraction used unfractionated whole blood as the source of total RNA. In TCRdb, the RACE reads were re-called with MiXCR into one record per CDR3 protein. The sample contains over 45,000 distinct CDR3 sequences, over 3.5% of which appear only once. Sequencing was carried out using whole blood. The receptors stem from a female donor in good health. Some clones in this sample may be carry-over from other donors' samples.

The sample holds a few counts of this clonotype. The rearrangement links TRBV7-8 to TRBJ2-1, with 11 bases that match TRBD2. The V gene end was trimmed by 5 bases and the J gene end by 1 base; junction bases not matched to a gene: 13. CDR1 and CDR2 (germline): SGHVS, FQNEAQ. There are 19 residues in the CDR3. The CDR3 here is CASSLLLAGGNMSYNEQFF. The CDR3 region has the DNA TGTGCCAGCAGCCTGCTCCTAGCGGGGGGTAATATGTCCTACAATGAGCAGTTCTTC.

This clonotype was seen ten or more times. The rearrangement joins TRBV5-4 to TRBJ2-2; 9 bases match TRBD1. V was pared by 2 bases and J by 2 bases, with 4 bases of the junction left unmatched. The V gene's germline CDR1 is SGHNT and CDR2 YYREEE (reference sequence). The CDR3 has 16 residues. This CDR3 is CASSLGQGSNTGELFF. The CDR3 nucleotides are TGTGCCAGCAGCTTAGGACAGGGGAGTAACACCGGGGAGCTGTTTTTT.

This clonotype was seen repeatedly, ten times or more. The chain recombines TRBV7-2 with TRBJ2-7; the D gene is possibly TRBD2 (7 bases). The CDR3 has 14 amino acids. Trimming pared 3 bases from V and 5 bases from J, leaving 14 bases between. Germline V CDR1 and CDR2: SGHTA, FQGNSA. The CDR3 DNA sequence: TGTGCCAGCAGCTTGCGGGGGCGCTTGGACGAGCAGTACTTC. This codes for CASSLRGRLDEQYF.

This clonotype has at least ten counts. The chain uses TRBV29-1 and TRBJ1-2; no clear D. Germline lookup yields CDR1 SQVTM and CDR2 ANQGSEA. Trimming removed 6 bases at V and 6 bases at J, with 17 bases between. The CDR3 loop spans 13 amino acids. In DNA form, the CDR3 reads TGCAGCGTCCTAATACCTTCAAGCCATGGCTACACCTTC. Translation: CSVLIPSSHGYTF.

Ten or more counts support this clonotype. This chain links TRBV28 with TRBJ2-1, with 8 positions matching TRBD2. CDR1 and CDR2 from the germline V gene are MDHEN and SYDVKM. V was clipped by 2 bases and J by 2 bases; unmatched bases: 5. This CDR3 comprises 16 residues. The DNA for the CDR3 is TGTGCCAGCAGTTTAGGAGCGGGGGCGACCTACAATGAGCAGTTCTTC. It encodes CASSLGAGATYNEQFF.

This clonotype was counted only a few times. The J gene is TRBJ1-2, the V gene TRBV12-3 or TRBV12-4; 7 bases fit TRBD1. V lost 6 bases, J lost 4 bases, and 11 bases stayed unmatched. The CDR3 sequence is 15 residues long. CDR3 coding DNA: TGTGCCAGCAGCGCTACCCCGGGACAGCTCTATGGCTACACCTTC. It is translated as CASSATPGQLYGYTF.

Worth noting for this clonotype: A read error is possible here, since a much larger clone lies one base away. V usage is TRBV5-1 and J usage is TRBJ2-3; D may be TRBD2 (5 bases). The CDR3 is 14 amino acids. Per germline, CDR1 SGHRS and CDR2 YFSETQ. The CDR3 bases are TGCGCCAGCAGCTCGGACTCGGGCGCAGATACGCGGTATTTT. The encoded protein is CASSSDSGADTRYF.

This clonotype was seen many times. The CDR3: CSARRSAGVGSEQYF. DNA of the CDR3: TGCAGTGCTAGACGGTCCGCAGGGGTCGGCTCCGAGCAGTACTTC. This sequence joins TRBV20-1 and TRBJ2-7, with D perhaps TRBD1 (6 bases). Germline V gene sequence: CDR1 DFQATT, CDR2 SNEGSKA (reference sequence). The CDR3 runs to 15 residues. The V and J ends lost 2 bases and 6 bases respectively, with 20 bases between them.

This clonotype has a single count. Since a much larger clone is just one base distant, this may be a read error. The gene calls are TRBV14 and TRBJ2-2, with D possibly matching TRBD2 (6 bases). Per the germline V gene, CDR1 is SGHDN and CDR2 is FVKESK. The CDR3 consists of 15 residues. The CDR3 reads CASSQWRIPTGEVFF. The CDR3, as DNA: TGTGCCAGCAGCCAATGGAGAATACCTACCGGGGAGGTGTTTTTT. Full variable domain (rest looked up from reference TRBV14 and TRBJ2-2): EAGVTQFPSHSVIEKGQTVTLRCDPISGHDNLYWYRRVMGKEIKFLLHFVKESKQDESGMPNNRFLAERTGGTYSTLKVQPAELEDSGVYFCASSQWRIPTGEVFFGEGSRLTVL.

The sample holds many counts of this clonotype. V gene TRBV7-8 combines with J gene TRBJ1-2; D gene uncertain. The germline gives CDR1 SGHVS, CDR2 FQNEAQ. V was cut by 1 base and J by 0 bases, with 12 bases left in between. There are 16 residues in the CDR3. Here the CDR3 reads CASSLESRPTNYGYTF. CDR3 DNA sequence: TGTGCCAGCAGCTTAGAGTCGAGGCCTACTAACTATGGCTACACCTTC.

This clonotype was counted many times. J is TRBJ1-6 and V is TRBV9; D is uncertain. Trimming took off 2 bases at V and 10 bases at J, with 7 bases between the two ends. CDR1 is SGDLS, CDR2 YYNGEE, per germline. The CDR3 length is 12 residues. Here the CDR3 DNA reads TGTGCCAGCAGCGTGACCGGCTCACCCCTCCACTTT. Translating it yields CASSVTGSPLHF.

This clonotype came up many times. J is TRBJ2-3 and V is TRBV20-1, with 10 bases matching TRBD2. The J segment lost 7 bases and the V segment lost 6 bases, leaving 10 bases of the junction unmatched. This CDR3 is built from 14 residues. CDR1 is DFQATT and CDR2 is SNEGSKA in the germline V gene (reference sequence). Here the CDR3 DNA reads TGCAGTGCCAAACTAGCGGGGTATTCGAATACGCAGTATTTT. Translating gives CSAKLAGYSNTQYF.

Of note for this clonotype: A much more abundant neighbour one base away suggests this may be a read error. The genes are TRBV4-1 and TRBJ1-1; possible D gene TRBD1, 5 bases. CDR1 MGHRA and CDR2 YSYEKL come from the germline V gene. The CDR3 spans 13 residues. V lost 3 bases and J lost 4, with 9 bases in between. The CDR3 nucleotides are TGCGCCAGCAGCCAGGGGGAAGGCACTGAAGCTTTCTTT. Amino acid sequence: CASSQGEGTEAFF.

This clonotype was counted at least ten times. V is TRBV28 and J is TRBJ1-1; unclear D gene. The germline V and J ends were trimmed by 8 bases and 2 bases, with 24 bases remaining between them. Germline loops: CDR1 MDHEN, CDR2 SYDVKM. The CDR3 is 17 residues long. CDR3 sequence: CASWPTDQTGLNTEAFF. DNA of the CDR3: TGTGCCAGCTGGCCCACGGACCAAACCGGACTTAACACTGAAGCTTTCTTT.

This clonotype showed up many times. V usage is TRBV20-1 and J usage is TRBJ2-1; maybe TRBD1 (5 bases). V was shortened by 3 bases and J by 1 base, with 13 bases between the two germline ends. This CDR3 contains 15 residues. The germline V gene has CDR1 DFQATT and CDR2 SNEGSKA (reference sequence). CDR3 amino acids: CSASGHKASYNEQFF. CDR3 sequence (DNA): TGCAGTGCTAGTGGACACAAGGCTTCCTACAATGAGCAGTTCTTC.

This clonotype occurred many times. The rearrangement links TRBV7-2 to TRBJ1-1; D is ambiguous. Trimming took off 0 bases at V and 8 bases at J, with 4 bases between the two ends. The germline CDR1 and CDR2 sequences are SGHTA and FQGNSA. The CDR3 runs to 11 residues. CDR3 protein: CASSLAWEAFF. The CDR3 bases are TGTGCCAGCAGCTTAGCTTGGGAAGCTTTCTTT.

This clonotype showed up many times. No conserved phenylalanine or tryptophan is present at the end of the CDR3, so a read error is the likely explanation. No DNA is shown, since the ends of the CDR3 on it are uncertain; the CDR3 is the one TCRdb lists. The chain has TRBV6-6 and TRBJ2-7; the DNA was not used to check the table's D call, TRBD1. The CDR3 adds up to 13 amino acids, both ends counted. Germline values: CDR1 MNHNY, CDR2 SVGAGI (reference sequence). CDR3 sequence reads: CASSLTLGERIEG.

This clonotype was picked up many times. The chain recombines TRBV21-1 with TRBJ2-3; the listed D gene, TRBD2, was not tested against the DNA. TRBV21-1 has pseudogene status. CDR3 length: 14 amino acids. CDR3 DNA sequence: TGTGCCAGCAGCAAGGCTAGCGGGGTAGATACGCAGTATTTT. It is translated as CASSKASGVDTQYF.

This clonotype was detected a few times. V gene TRBV9 combines with J gene TRBJ2-7; D tentatively fits TRBD1 or TRBD2 (7 bases each). The CDR3 sequence is 14 residues long. V was clipped by 2 bases and J by 7 bases, with 16 bases between them. Germline assignment: CDR1 SGDLS and CDR2 YYNGEE. The CDR3 spells CASSVYGTAGEQYF. The CDR3 DNA sequence: TGTGCCAGCAGCGTCTACGGGACAGCGGGAGAGCAGTACTTC.

This clonotype was seen at least ten times. The rearrangement joins TRBV5-5 to TRBJ2-7, with D uncertain. V was clipped by 2 bases and J by 6 bases, with 9 bases between them. Germline V lookup: CDR1 SGHKS, CDR2 YYEKEE (reference sequence). CDR3 length: 12 amino acids. The CDR3 region is CASSFSAGEQYF. The CDR3 DNA is TGTGCCAGCAGCTTCTCAGCAGGCGAGCAGTACTTC.

This clonotype occurred many times. V usage is TRBV7-2 and J usage is TRBJ2-1; maybe TRBD1 (6 bases). Per the germline V gene, CDR1 is SGHTA and CDR2 is FQGNSA. CDR3 length equals 15 residues. V was trimmed by 4 bases and J by 2 bases, leaving 12 bases between them. The CDR3 is CASSSQGLTYNEQFF. CDR3 in DNA: TGTGCCAGCAGCTCACAGGGTTTAACCTACAATGAGCAGTTCTTC.

This clonotype was seen many times. The chain uses TRBV11-3 and TRBJ2-3; D is perhaps TRBD2 (5 bases). Germline CDR1 is SGHNT and CDR2 is YENEEA. The CDR3 covers 14 residues. With 0 bases removed from V and 3 bases from J, the gap between germline ends came to 7 bases. The CDR3 protein is CASSLDWRTDTQYF. CDR3 nucleotides: TGTGCCAGCAGCTTAGATTGGAGGACAGATACGCAGTATTTT.

This clonotype has a count of ten or more. As DNA, the CDR3 is TGTGCCAGCAGCCTATATGGGACAGGGTTTATCGCTGGGGCCAACGTCCTGACTTTC. Residues: CASSLYGTGFIAGANVLTF. This chain connects TRBV3-1 to TRBJ2-6; 9 bases line up with TRBD1. The germline V gene encodes CDR1 LGHDT and CDR2 YNNKEL (reference sequence). The CDR3 has 19 residues. Losses at the gene ends were 4 bases for V and 2 bases for J; bases not matched to a gene: 12. The full variable domain, rest sourced from reference TRBV3-1 and TRBJ2-6, is DTAVSQTPKYLVTQMGNDKSIKCEQNLGHDTMYWYKQDSKKFLKIMFSYNNKELIINETVPNRFSPKSPDKAHLNLHINSLELGDSAVYFCASSLYGTGFIAGANVLTFGAGSRLTVL.

This clonotype showed up many times. The CDR3 is CASSLRGHTEAFF. The DNA for the CDR3 is TGTGCCAGCAGCTTAAGGGGCCACACTGAAGCTTTCTTT. The chain has TRBV7-6 and TRBJ1-1, with D perhaps matching TRBD1 (5 bases). In germline, CDR1 is SGHVS, CDR2 FNYEAQ. The CDR3 extends over 13 amino acids. Trimming stripped 2 bases from V and 3 bases from J, with 7 bases between.

This clonotype has a count of ten or more. The V and J genes are TRBV7-8 and TRBJ1-5, with D unresolved. Between the trimmed V and J ends, which lost 1 base and 0 bases, there was a span of 7 bases. Per germline, CDR1 SGHVS and CDR2 FQNEAQ. The CDR3 is 15 amino acids. The CDR3: CASSLGPYSNQPQHF. CDR3 in DNA: TGTGCCAGCAGCTTAGGCCCGTATAGCAATCAGCCCCAGCATTTT.

V usage is TRBV18 and J usage is TRBJ1-6, with 10 bases identical to TRBD1. J gave up 7 bases and V 7 bases, and 4 bases lay outside the gene matches. The germline V gene encodes CDR1 KGHSH and CDR2 LQKENI. The CDR3 is made up of 14 amino acids. CDR3 coding DNA: TGTGCCAGCTTAAGGGACAGGGGAAATTCACCCCTCCACTTT. This gives the protein CASLRDRGNSPLHF.

This rearrangement joins TRBV12-3 or TRBV12-4 to TRBJ1-1; a possible D gene is TRBD1 (6 bases). V was trimmed by 6 bases and J by 0 bases, leaving 23 bases between them. This CDR3 is built from 18 residues. CDR3 residues: CASRSRGGPRGMNTEAFF. The CDR3 DNA reads TGTGCCAGCAGATCCAGGGGTGGCCCACGGGGAATGAACACTGAAGCTTTCTTT.